The clone carrying this T cell receptor (beta chain) was observed at least ten times. Antigen: not known. Described time point: newly diagnosed GD, antithyroid drugs for less than 3 months. RNA from PBMCs was the source of the TCR library. In germline, CDR1 is MDHEN, CDR2 SYDVKM. CDR3 length equals 15 residues. Trimming cost V 2 bases and J 4 bases, with 12 bases left between them. Researchers made TCR beta libraries by using iRepertoire HTBI primers and running Arm-PCR on CDR3 regions. TCRdb fed the multiplex PCR reads into MiXCR, producing one record per CDR3 protein. The sample holds around 420,000 distinct CDR3 sequences, about a sixth seen once. The source of the sample is a study of regulatory T cells in long-lasting Graves disease. The study's findings and limits: Under persistent disease, TRBV28, TRBJ1-2 and TRBJ2-5 were used preferentially. Sharing of public clonotypes was greater in persistent patients (around 3,000) than in new patients (around 1,000). Rather than thyroid tissue, only peripheral blood underwent study.

The starting material was peripheral blood mononuclear cells (PBMCs), obtained at new diagnosis, from a patient treated with antithyroid drugs. This chain uses TRBV28 with TRBJ2-1, with D maybe TRBD1 (5 bases). This TCR derives from a female donor with Graves disease. The CDR3 DNA reads TGTGCCAGCAGTTTACAGGGAAGGGTTTACAATGAGCAGTTCTTC. Translation: CASSLQGRVYNEQFF.